This T cell receptor (beta chain) was observed in a study of T cell repertoires in ileal Crohn's disease. A note on this clone: The antigen is not known.

Here immunoSEQ multiplex PCR was the method, and the copy in TCRdb shows in-frame clones only, minus some. The sample yields over 15,000 clones, over 80% seen once. Whole-study findings and limits: Active smokers at surgery had more clonal expansions than non-smokers.

The sequencing input was ileal tissue. This receptor was identified in an adult with Crohn's disease.

The CDR3 reads CASSVSSGGSYEQYF. Written as DNA, the CDR3 is TGTGCCAGCAGCGTTTCTAGCGGGGGCTCCTACGAGCAGTACTTC. The rearrangement uses TRBV9 and TRBJ2-7, with TRBD2 matching over 10 bases. The CDR3 has 15 residues. The V and J ends lost 2 bases and 0 bases, in that order; junction bases with no gene match: 2. The germline V gene has CDR1 SGDLS and CDR2 YYNGEE.